The 24 T cell receptor beta chains below come from one sample, sequenced in a study of T cell repertoires in ileal Crohn's disease. The data were produced by immunoSEQ multiplex PCR, yet TCRdb's version contains in-frame clones alone and is incomplete. The repertoire consists of about 13,000 clones, with roughly 78% occurring once and the leading ten covering under 5%. Noted time point: neoterminal ileum biopsy at postoperative endoscopy, about 6 months after surgery. The sample consisted of ileal tissue. Source of these receptors: an adult with Crohn's disease.

This clone counts as medium-sized. The V and J genes are TRBV5-1 and TRBJ2-1; D unresolved. The CDR3 has 12 amino acids. Germline lookup yields CDR1 SGHRS and CDR2 YFSETQ. Trimming pared 3 bases from V and 10 bases from J, leaving 11 bases between. The CDR3 sequence: CASSSSLEEQFF. CDR3 in DNA: TGCGCCAGCAGCTCTTCCTTAGAGGAGCAGTTCTTC.

The J gene is TRBJ1-1, the V gene TRBV4-1; TRBD1 is a possible D gene (5 bases). The CDR3 is made up of 13 amino acids. The germline V and J ends were trimmed by 4 bases and 4 bases, with 10 bases remaining between them. Germline assignment: CDR1 MGHRA and CDR2 YSYEKL. CDR3 sequence (DNA): TGCGCCAGCAGCCCAGGGTCCTCCACTGAAGCTTTCTTT. It yields the protein CASSPGSSTEAFF.

The chain joins TRBV7-9 to TRBJ2-2, with 9 bases fitting TRBD1. Germline CDR1 and CDR2: SEHNR and FQNEAQ (reference sequence). Trimming removed 2 bases from V and 7 bases from J; junction bases left unmatched: 11. The CDR3 loop spans 17 amino acids. The CDR3 is CASSLFGTGYNVGELFF. CDR3 coding DNA: TGTGCCAGCAGCTTATTCGGGACAGGGTATAATGTCGGGGAGCTGTTTTTT.

The V call is TRBV9, the J call TRBJ2-7; 9 bases are shared with TRBD2. The CDR3 sequence is 15 residues long. Germline trimming cut 5 bases from V and 3 bases from J; bases unmatched to any gene: 9. In germline, CDR1 is SGDLS, CDR2 YYNGEE. This chain's CDR3 is CASSPRVAGVYEQYF. CDR3 sequence (DNA): TGTGCCAGCAGTCCTCGGGTAGCGGGGGTCTACGAGCAGTACTTC.

The gene calls are TRBV6-5 and TRBJ1-4; no clear D. CDR3 length equals 14 residues. Germline CDR1 reads MNHEY; CDR2 reads SVGAGI. Trimming removed 2 bases from V and 5 bases from J, with 9 bases in between. The CDR3 loop is CASSYGGGNEKLFF. In DNA form, the CDR3 reads TGTGCCAGCAGTTACGGCGGAGGGAATGAAAAACTGTTTTTT.

The chain uses TRBV7-8 and TRBJ2-3, with D maybe TRBD1 (5 bases). Germline V gene sequence: CDR1 SGHVS, CDR2 FQNEAQ. The CDR3 spans 17 residues. The V end was cut by 2 bases, the J end by 2 bases, with 17 bases between. The CDR3 protein is CASSLRGARGITDTQYF. The CDR3 DNA reads as TGTGCCAGCAGCTTACGTGGGGCGCGAGGTATCACAGATACGCAGTATTTT.

The J gene is TRBJ2-5, the V gene TRBV20-1; D unclear. The CDR3 extends over 11 amino acids. Trimming stripped 1 base from V and 4 bases from J, with 4 bases between. Germline CDR1 is DFQATT and CDR2 is SNEGSKA (reference sequence). The CDR3 sequence: CSARAGETQYF. The CDR3 DNA sequence: TGCAGTGCTAGAGCGGGAGAGACCCAGTACTTC.

This chain connects TRBV6-1 to TRBJ1-2; no firm D call. Trimming took off 5 bases at V and 2 bases at J, with 12 bases between the two ends. The CDR3 is made up of 14 amino acids. The germline gives CDR1 MNHNS, CDR2 SASEGT. CDR3: CASSPWTENYGYTF. The CDR3 nucleotides are TGTGCCAGCAGTCCCTGGACTGAGAACTATGGCTACACCTTC.

The V and J genes are TRBV2 and TRBJ1-2; D is perhaps TRBD1 (6 bases). The CDR3 is made up of 14 amino acids. The germline V and J ends were trimmed by 5 bases and 4 bases, with 14 bases remaining between them. Germline assignment: CDR1 SNHLY and CDR2 FYNNEI. CDR3 sequence: CASSRSGASYGYTF. DNA of the CDR3: TGTGCCAGCAGTCGGTCAGGGGCAAGCTATGGCTACACCTTC.

The chain combines TRBV7-8 with TRBJ1-1; no definite D call. Trimming removed 1 base at V and 10 bases at J, with 13 bases between. The CDR3 contains 13 residues. Germline CDR1 SGHVS, CDR2 FQNEAQ. As DNA, the CDR3 is TGTGCCAGCAGCTTAGGGTCAGACATGGTAGCTTTCTTT. It codes for CASSLGSDMVAFF.

The chain couples TRBV4-1 to TRBJ1-5; D not certain. The CDR3 length is 13 residues. V gave up 1 base and J gave up 5 bases, with 6 bases separating them. In germline, CDR1 is MGHRA, CDR2 YSYEKL. The CDR3 DNA reads as TGCGCCAGCAGCCAAGCCCAGGATCAGCCCCAGCATTTT. This encodes CASSQAQDQPQHF.

The rearrangement links TRBV10-2 to TRBJ2-1; D may be TRBD2 (6 bases). The V and J ends lost 7 bases and 5 bases respectively, with 15 bases between them. Germline V gives CDR1 WSHSY, CDR2 SAAADI. This CDR3 has 14 residues. The CDR3 sequence is CASNSGLVHNEQFF. The CDR3, as DNA: TGCGCCAGCAATTCGGGACTTGTTCACAATGAGCAGTTCTTC.

The chain recombines TRBV6-1 with TRBJ2-2; D might be TRBD1 (5 bases). Trimming shortened V by 8 bases and J by 7 bases, and 20 bases separated the two germline ends. Germline-derived CDR1 and CDR2 are MNHNS and SASEGT. The CDR3 spans 15 residues. The DNA of the CDR3 is TGTGCCAGCGCCATCAGGGCACCCACGGGCGGGGAGCTGTTTTTT. It codes for CASAIRAPTGGELFF.

There are a few counts of this clone. The chain recombines TRBV9 with TRBJ1-3, with D perhaps matching TRBD1 (5 bases). Trimming took off 4 bases at V and 0 bases at J, with 11 bases between the two ends. Germline V CDR1 and CDR2: SGDLS, YYNGEE. The CDR3 has 15 residues. The CDR3 DNA reads as TGTGCCAGCAGCCCAGGGCCTATCTCTGGAAACACCATATATTTT. This gives the protein CASSPGPISGNTIYF.

This rearrangement joins TRBV6-1 to TRBJ2-1; 10 bases are a match to TRBD2. V was clipped by 2 bases and J by 7 bases; unmatched bases: 5. The CDR3 consists of 15 residues. In germline, CDR1 is MNHNS, CDR2 SASEGT. CDR3 bases: TGTGCCAGCAGTGAACAAGCGGGAGGGCGGAATGAGCAGTTCTTC. It translates to CASSEQAGGRNEQFF.

By sample fraction, this clone is medium-sized. J is TRBJ2-7 and V is TRBV7-9, with a tentative D call TRBD1 (7 bases). The V gene lost 2 bases and the J gene lost 4 bases, with 21 bases spanning the gap. The CDR3 sequence is 17 residues long. Germline CDR1 is SEHNR and CDR2 is FQNEAQ (reference sequence). CDR3 in amino acids: CASSLTKVGRGVYEQYF. The DNA for the CDR3 is TGTGCCAGCAGCTTAACAAAGGTCGGCAGGGGGGTTTACGAGCAGTACTTC.

This rearrangement joins TRBV12-5 to TRBJ2-7; D uncertain. The CDR3 runs to 11 residues. Germline CDR1 and CDR2: LGHNT and FRNRAP. V was cut by 5 bases and J by 4 bases, with 6 bases left in between. For the CDR3, the DNA is TGTGCTAGTGGTCACTTATACGAGCAGTACTTC. It codes for CASGHLYEQYF.

The chain joins TRBV19 to TRBJ2-5; 8 nucleotides align to TRBD1. Germline V gives CDR1 LNHDA, CDR2 SQIVND (reference sequence). The CDR3 is 16 amino acids. Trimming at V came to 1 base and at J to 4 bases, leaving 8 bases not matched to a gene. In DNA form, the CDR3 reads TGTGCCAGTAGTATAGTTCGGACAGGGAAGGGAGAGACCCAGTACTTC. As protein: CASSIVRTGKGETQYF.

This clone was detected a few times. This rearrangement joins TRBV6-1 to TRBJ1-1; D ambiguous. The germline CDR1 and CDR2 sequences are MNHNS and SASEGT. Trimming removed 1 base at V and 4 bases at J, with 10 bases between. There are 14 residues in the CDR3. The CDR3 DNA is TGTGCCAGCAGTGAAGACGGGGAGGGCACTGAAGCTTTCTTT. As protein: CASSEDGEGTEAFF.

The chain recombines TRBV11-2 with TRBJ2-5; 8 bases match TRBD2. V was clipped by 5 bases and J by 5 bases; unmatched bases: 10. The CDR3 is 15 amino acids. Germline lookup yields CDR1 SGHAT and CDR2 FQNNGV. CDR3 amino acids: CASSPNREGGETQYF. DNA of the CDR3: TGTGCCAGCAGCCCAAACCGGGAGGGGGGGGAGACCCAGTACTTC.

The chain joins TRBV25-1 to TRBJ2-3; 10 bases map to TRBD2. The CDR3 extends over 17 amino acids. The trim removed 5 bases at V and 5 bases at J, leaving 13 bases unmatched. CDR1 is MGHDK, CDR2 SYGVNS, per germline. The CDR3 DNA follows: TGTGCCAGCAGTAACCCCTCTAGCGGGAGCCTGCGAGATACGCAGTATTTT. Translation gives CASSNPSSGSLRDTQYF.

This chain connects TRBV30 to TRBJ2-2; tentative D call: TRBD1 (6 bases). This CDR3 is 14 amino acids long. Germline assignment: CDR1 GTSNPN and CDR2 SVGIG (reference sequence). Trimming left V 2 bases short and J 2 bases short, with 9 bases between. CDR3 residues: CAWSTQGNTGELFF. The CDR3 coding sequence is TGTGCCTGGAGTACACAGGGTAACACCGGGGAGCTGTTTTTT.

J is TRBJ2-6 and V is TRBV9; D might be TRBD1 (6 bases). Between the trimmed V and J ends, which lost 0 bases and 1 base, there was a span of 11 bases. The CDR3 contains 17 residues. CDR1 is SGDLS, CDR2 YYNGEE, per germline. The CDR3 region is CASSVDRVRSGANVLTF. For the CDR3, the DNA is TGTGCCAGCAGCGTAGACAGGGTTAGGTCTGGGGCCAACGTCCTGACTTTC.

The chain carries TRBV5-1 and TRBJ1-2; 9 bases agree with TRBD1. Looked up from germline, CDR1 is SGHRS and CDR2 is YFSETQ. The V segment lost 4 bases and the J segment 4 bases; nucleotides outside the gene matches: 2. This CDR3 is 13 amino acids long. The CDR3 coding sequence is TGCGCCAGCAGCCCACAGGGGGCCTATGGCTACACCTTC. Encoded protein: CASSPQGAYGYTF.